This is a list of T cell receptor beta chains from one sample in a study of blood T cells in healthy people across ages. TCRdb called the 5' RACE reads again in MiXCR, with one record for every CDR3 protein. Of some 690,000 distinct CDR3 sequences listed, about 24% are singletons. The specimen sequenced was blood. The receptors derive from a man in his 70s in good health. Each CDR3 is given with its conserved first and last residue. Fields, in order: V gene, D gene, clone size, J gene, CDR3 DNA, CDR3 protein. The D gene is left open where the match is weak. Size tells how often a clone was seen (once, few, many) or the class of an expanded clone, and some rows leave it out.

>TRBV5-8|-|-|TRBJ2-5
TGTGCCAGCAGCTTGAGGATGGAGACCCAGTACTTC
CASSLRMETQYF
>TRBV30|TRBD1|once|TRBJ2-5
TGTGCCTGGATTCCGGGACAGGGGTATGTGGAGACCCAGTACTTC
CAWIPGQGYVETQYF
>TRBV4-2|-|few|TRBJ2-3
TGTGCCAGCAGCCAAGATCTGGACGGAAGTCTCGATACGCAGTATTTT
CASSQDLDGSLDTQYF
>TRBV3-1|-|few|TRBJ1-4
TGTGCCAGCAGCCGAGGGGCGGGGGGCGAAAAACTGTTTTTT
CASSRGAGGEKLFF
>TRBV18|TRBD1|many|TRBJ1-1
TGTGCCAGCAGCCCACGGACAGGAGTGAACACTGAAGCTTTCTTT
CASSPRTGVNTEAFF
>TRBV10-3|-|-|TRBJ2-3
TGTGCCATCAGTGACCTCGGACAAACGTATTTT
CAISDLGQTYF
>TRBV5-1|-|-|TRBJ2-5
TGCGCCAGCAGCTTCAATGGCGTGGGCTCTGAGACCCAGTACTTC
CASSFNGVGSETQYF
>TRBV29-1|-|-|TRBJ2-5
TGCAGCGTTGGAGATTTCCAAGAGACCCAGTACTTC
CSVGDFQETQYF
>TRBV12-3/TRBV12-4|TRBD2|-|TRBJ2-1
TGTGCCAGCAGTTTAGTGGTAGCGGGAATAGAGCAGTTCTTC
CASSLVVAGIEQFF
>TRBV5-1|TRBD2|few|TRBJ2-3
TGCGCCAGCAGCTTGAATGGCGGGAGGGGAACAGATACGCAGTATTTT
CASSLNGGRGTDTQYF
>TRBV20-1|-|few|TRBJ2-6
TGCAGTGCTAGGGGCAGGTCCTCTGGGGCCAACGTCCTGACTTTC
CSARGRSSGANVLTF
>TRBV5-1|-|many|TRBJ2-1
TGCGCCAGCAGCTTGGCCGACGGGGGAGTCTCCTACAATGAGCAGTTCTTC
CASSLADGGVSYNEQFF
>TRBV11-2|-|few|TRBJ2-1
TGTGCCAGCAGCGTAGGGACTTCCACTGAGCAGTTCTTC
CASSVGTSTEQFF
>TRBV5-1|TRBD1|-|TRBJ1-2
TGCGCCAGCAGCTTGGAGGGGACAGGTCTATATGGCTACACCTTC
CASSLEGTGLYGYTF
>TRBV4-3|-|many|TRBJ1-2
TGCGCCAGCAGCCAAGATTCGGGGATCTATGGCTACACCTTC
CASSQDSGIYGYTF
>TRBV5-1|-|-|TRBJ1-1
TGCGCCAGCACAGAAAGATTGTCGAACACTGAGGCTTTCTTT
CASTERLSNTEAFF
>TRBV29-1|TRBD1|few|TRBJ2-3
TGCAGCGCTCGGGACAGCACAGGTACGCAGTATTTT
CSARDSTGTQYF